This record concerns one TCR beta chain sequence. Its antigen is unknown. No quality values exist for individual bases; no much larger clone is one base distant. These data belong to a study of regulatory T cells in long-lasting Graves disease (dated by TCRdb to the early 2020s). Broadly, across the study: Patients with newly diagnosed Graves' disease had been on antithyroid drugs for under 3 months. Persistent Graves' disease patients were compared with newly diagnosed Graves' disease patients by peripheral blood TCR sequencing and RNA sequencing. The study was conducted in China and was registered as a clinical trial. A total of approximately 35 samples were covered by TCR sequencing, comprising around 13 persistent and around 20 newly diagnosed Graves' disease patients. Results and caveats for the whole study, not just this receptor: The authors noted that the small sample size was a limitation that may lower accuracy. Compared with newly diagnosed patients, persistent Graves' disease patients had lower TCR Shannon entropy and fewer highly expanded clones, which suggests clonal expansion. Sequencing and analysis were limited to the TCR beta chain. The study examined only peripheral blood because the primary lesion, thyroid tissue, could not be accessed. A larger number of public clonotypes was shared among persistent patients (over 2,500) than among newly diagnosed patients (roughly 1,000).

The time point label on this specimen signifies: newly diagnosed GD, antithyroid drugs for less than 3 months. RNA was extracted from PBMCs in TRIzol for both TCR sequencing and RNA sequencing. The diagnosis of Graves' disease was made according to American Thyroid Association guidelines. The patients came from an endocrinology department in Xi'an, China. From each patient, 8 to 10 milliliters of peripheral blood was collected into an EDTA anticoagulant tube. Ficoll Paque Plus density gradient separation was used to isolate PBMCs, and no further T cell sorting was performed. RNA quality was checked with an Agilent 2100 Bioanalyzer and agarose gel, and concentration with a NanoDrop 2000. Receptor libraries were prepared by multiplex PCR. The sequencing machine was an Illumina HiSeq 4000. iRepertoire HTBI primers and Arm-PCR amplification of CDR3 regions were used to construct TCR beta libraries. Before sequencing, the PCR products underwent gel purification. The paper's processing steps were these. Gene usage analysis of CDR3 amino acid clonotypes used the 62 TRBV and fewer than 15 TRBJ segments found across samples. COPE and FqMerger were used to merge filtered high-quality paired reads into contigs. Contigs were aligned with BLAST to IMGT TRBV, TRBD and TRBJ reference genes, and CDR3 was defined per IMGT. Any clonotype with a frequency above 0.1% was classified as a highly expanded clone. Shannon entropy was used to measure repertoire diversity, and the Gini coefficient was used to measure V-J evenness. Clonotypes shared by more than one individual were considered public. TCRdb took the public reads, trimmed them with fastp at Q25, ran MiXCR for clone calling and kept in-frame beta chains. Under each unique CDR3 protein, matching rows form one entry showing the most common genes and DNA. The V and J calls were determined by TCRdb, not by the authors. The sample profile shows 420,000 or so distinct CDR3 sequences; less than 20% of them were found once. Around a quarter of the sample comes from the top ten.

These same data were also listed under a study on T cells in Graves' hyperthyroidism and ophthalmopathy. The second paper further reports: Stable Graves' hyperthyroidism was defined as the absence of progression to ophthalmopathy over 18 months of follow-up. The hyperthyroidism patients were between 18 and 65 years old and newly diagnosed, with a disease duration of less than 2 months. Exclusion was applied to patients with uncontrolled infections, other autoimmune diseases, pregnancy or lactation. Diagnoses were established on the basis of clinical symptoms, serum thyroxine and TRAb, thyroid ultrasound, and orbital computed tomography. The TCR CDR3 was subjected to a first round of RT-PCR using the HTBI primer set and the Qiagen OneStep RT-PCR kit. Most expanded thyroid clonotypes (frequency above 0.001) were also found in blood, which suggests that blood repertoires may mirror thyroid immune responses. A 13 V-J signature model separated ophthalmopathy from stable hyperthyroidism, with about 88% sensitivity and 81.08% specificity in cross-validation and 80%/75% in testing. During validation, the model predicted progression to ophthalmopathy a median of approximately 6 months ahead of onset, with approximately 71% sensitivity and 72% to 80% specificity. TCR V-J signatures able to tell the groups apart were searched for in a discovery cohort of 90 to 100 patients, of whom about 40 had Graves' ophthalmopathy and under 65 had stable Graves' hyperthyroidism. Prospective prediction of ophthalmopathy was tested in an independent validation cohort of about 19 hyperthyroidism patients and 17 patients who later progressed to ophthalmopathy. The 100 discovery patients were divided at random into training and test sets in a 7:3 ratio. The study also compared thyroid tissue and blood T-cell repertoires from several Graves' hyperthyroidism patients. Once sampling was done, hyperthyroidism patients were given methimazole at a starting dose of 30 mg daily, whereas ophthalmopathy patients were given high-dose intravenous methylprednisolone. Libraries were constructed in a second round of multiplex PCR, after which size selection and purification were performed. Libraries were sequenced paired-end with 100 bp reads on an Illumina HiSeq2000. Raw data were processed with SOAPnuke, discarding reads with adapters, uncalled bases, mean Phred below 15, or no exact constant-primer or identifier match. High-quality paired reads were merged using COPE v1.2.5, and each unique nucleotide sequence was defined as a clonotype. Clonotypes were aligned to IMGT TRBV, TRBD and TRBJ reference segments using MiTCR v1.1. The analysis was restricted to V-J combinations with a frequency above 0.0001, which together covered around 99% of the repertoires. The TCS score was defined as F50 (clonal expansion) divided by E x V (chaos), with BLOSUM62-based TCRdist calculated between CDR3 peptides within each V-J. Welch's t-statistics and random forest reduced approximately 520 V-J features to about 12, which were used in a naive Bayes classifier (R e1071). No statistical method was used to set the sample size in advance, and investigators knew the group allocation. According to the paper, TCR Vbeta CDR3 sequencing was carried out on 135 peripheral blood samples, which came from fewer than 50 ophthalmopathy, roughly 75 hyperthyroidism and about 17 progressor patients.

The sample was peripheral blood mononuclear cells (PBMCs), taken at new diagnosis, from a patient treated with antithyroid drugs. The TCR was taken from a woman between 18 and 30 years old with Graves disease. Donor details come from another sample of the same person, matched by shared clones.

Here is the DNA: TGTGCCAGCAGCTTACTAGCGGGAGGGCCTCGGACAGATACGCAGTATTTT. It specifies CASSLLAGGPRTDTQYF. The chain uses TRBV7-6 and TRBJ2-3, and 12 junction bases match TRBD2. V loses 2 bases at its end and J loses 3 bases; junction bases beyond the gene matches: 6. Measured from the cysteine to the phenylalanine, the CDR3 is 17 residues long. Just CDR3 DNA is preserved here, 51 bases in frame from base 1. CDR1 and CDR2 were assigned from the germline V gene as SGHVS and FNYEAQ.